This TCR beta chain was captured by sequencing in a study of CD8 T cells in ankylosing spondylitis. Findings and caveats of the study: Disease-linked clones were reportedly significantly enriched in matched ankylosing spondylitis synovial fluid. CD8+ by phenotype, disease-linked clones were relatively rare in peripheral blood. Past research had described some motif variants in reactive arthritis synovial fluid and blood. A TCR beta motif of roughly 8 highly homologous variants appeared characteristic of ankylosing spondylitis blood.

Quantitative 5'-RACE was performed with molecular barcodes, and it yielded the TCR beta libraries. TCRdb recomputed calls from the 5' RACE reads with MiXCR, one row per CDR3 protein. The table lists more than 500,000 distinct CDR3 sequences, approximately 5.3% of them singletons, with 3% to 4% in the top ten. Points on this clonotype: What it binds is not known.

The sequenced sample was blood, either unsorted or a sorted T cell fraction (not recorded which). This sequence originates from a male donor with ankylosing spondylitis.

CDR3 protein: CASTLQGQAGANVLTF. CDR3 nucleotide sequence: TGCGCCAGCACGTTACAGGGTCAAGCTGGGGCCAACGTCCTGACTTTC. The chain uses TRBV5-1 and TRBJ2-6; weak D call: TRBD1 (6 bases). The CDR3 contains 16 residues. Germline lookup yields CDR1 SGHRS and CDR2 YFSETQ. Trimming pared 6 bases from V and 2 bases from J, leaving 15 bases between.